This paragraph covers one TCR beta chain sequence. The data belong to a study of T cells expressing NK-cell markers. The CDR3 runs to 12 residues. Using the 5' RACE reads, TCRdb records one entry per CDR3 protein without DNA. Listed are more than 250,000 distinct CDR3 sequences; approximately 0.41% falls within the top ten. Sequenced sample: blood T cells: a sorted CD56 or NKG2C T cell subset, CD4+ or CD8+ T cells, or bulk PBMC T cells (not recorded which). V gene TRBV12-3 or TRBV12-4 combines with J gene TRBJ1-2. The source is a man aged 18-30 years in good health. CDR3: CASRAAVYGYTF.